A selection of T cell receptor beta chains follows, all from one sample in a study of spatial heterogeneity in lung cancer. TCRdb reprocessed the 5' RACE reads with MiXCR, giving one entry per CDR3 protein. This table has some 22,000 distinct CDR3 sequences, around 2.8% appearing once. This material consisted of lung tumor tissue, taken at surgery. The receptors come from a male donor with early-stage non-small cell lung cancer. Each CDR3 is given with its conserved first and last residue. A D gene is named only where the DNA matches it firmly. Expanded clones are given a class, and other clones once, few, many or no size at all.

J gene,V gene,clone size,D gene,CDR3 DNA,CDR3 protein
TRBJ2-3,TRBV7-8,many,TRBD2,TGTGCCAGCAGCTTATACATACTAGCGGGAAGCACAGATACGCAGTATTTT,CASSLYILAGSTDTQYF
TRBJ2-7,TRBV12-3/TRBV12-4,many,TRBD2,TGTGCCAGCAAAGCAATGGGACTAGCGGGAGAAGAGCAGTACTTC,CASKAMGLAGEEQYF
TRBJ1-5,TRBV5-1,many,NA,TGCGCCAGCAGCTTGGTCCGGCCCCAGCATTTT,CASSLVRPQHF
TRBJ2-7,TRBV7-2,many,NA,TGTGCCAGCAGCTTCTCCCTCTCATTCTCCTACGAGCAGTACTTC,CASSFSLSFSYEQYF
TRBJ2-3,TRBV12-3/TRBV12-4,many,NA,TGTGCCAGCAGTTTGGCTCAAGGAACCACAGATACGCAGTATTTT,CASSLAQGTTDTQYF
TRBJ2-1,TRBV15,many,NA,TGTGCCACCAGCAGAGTCCTCTTGGGCCAAGGGAATGAGCAGTTCTTC,CATSRVLLGQGNEQFF
TRBJ1-2,TRBV19,many,NA,TGTGCCAGCACCTACCACGGGGGCTCGGATGGCTACACCTTC,CASTYHGGSDGYTF
TRBJ1-6,TRBV20-1,many,NA,TGCAGTGCTAGAGGTGTTGGAGAATATTCACCCCTCCACTTT,CSARGVGEYSPLHF
TRBJ2-1,TRBV7-8,many,TRBD1,TGTGCCAGCAGCCCCTCATCCTGGGACAGGGAGTACAATGAGCAGTTCTTC,CASSPSSWDREYNEQFF
TRBJ1-5,TRBV6-2/TRBV6-3,many,NA,TGTGCCAGCAGTTATCCCCTGTCGGGGCAACCCGATCAGCCCCAGCATTTT,CASSYPLSGQPDQPQHF
TRBJ2-2,TRBV12-3/TRBV12-4,many,NA,TGTGCCAGCAGTTTCAACTTCCAGAAGGGCACCGGGGAGCTGTTTTTT,CASSFNFQKGTGELFF
TRBJ2-2,TRBV10-2,many,TRBD2,TGCGCCAGCGTTGTCACCGGACTAGCGGGAGTCACCGGGGAGCTGTTTTTT,CASVVTGLAGVTGELFF
TRBJ2-2,TRBV7-2,many,TRBD1,TGTGCCAGCAGCTCCGGGACAGGGGGCTTCACCGGGGAGCTGTTTTTT,CASSSGTGGFTGELFF
TRBJ2-1,TRBV12-3/TRBV12-4,many,NA,TGTGCCAGCAGTTCCGGGTGGAGCTCCTACAATGAGCAGTTCTTC,CASSSGWSSYNEQFF
TRBJ1-3,TRBV18,many,NA,TGTGCCAGCTCACCACCGGGGGGCCGTTTTGGAAACACCATATATTTT,CASSPPGGRFGNTIYF
TRBJ1-1,TRBV12-5,many,NA,TGTGCTAGTGGTTTAGCGGGGGGCACTGAAGCTTTCTTT,CASGLAGGTEAFF
TRBJ1-1,TRBV27,many,NA,TGTGCCAGCAGTTTTGGACAGATAATGAACACTGAAGCTTTCTTT,CASSFGQIMNTEAFF
TRBJ1-5,TRBV27,many,TRBD1,TGTGCCAGCAGTCTCTCCGGGACAGGGGGCGGTCAGCCCCAGCATTTT,CASSLSGTGGGQPQHF
TRBJ1-1,TRBV2,many,NA,TGTGCCAGAGAATCTAAGGCGGGTTCGGAAGCTTTCTTT,CARESKAGSEAFF
TRBJ1-4,TRBV27,many,NA,TGTGCCAGCAGGAAACAGGGTATGGGCTTTAATGAAAAACTGTTTTTT,CASRKQGMGFNEKLFF
TRBJ2-5,TRBV4-3,many,NA,TGCGCCAGCAGCCAAGAACCTGGGGGCACCCAGTACTTC,CASSQEPGGTQYF
TRBJ2-1,TRBV6-6,many,NA,TGTGCCAGCACACCTCCCATAGGGAATGAGCAGTTCTTC,CASTPPIGNEQFF
TRBJ1-6,TRBV18,NA,NA,TGTGCCAGCTCTCTCAACCGGGCAGGTCTCGATAATTCACCCCTCCACTTT,CASSLNRAGLDNSPLHF
TRBJ2-7,TRBV10-3,many,TRBD2,TGTGCCATCAGTGACCCTCTAGCGGGATTCTACGAGCAGTACTTC,CAISDPLAGFYEQYF
TRBJ2-1,TRBV5-1,many,NA,TGCGCCAGCAGCTTAGGGACTGTTAATGAGCAGTTCTTC,CASSLGTVNEQFF
TRBJ2-2,TRBV5-1,many,NA,TGCGCCAGCAACCCCGGACAGCAGGAAGGGGAGCTGTTTTTT,CASNPGQQEGELFF
TRBJ2-1,TRBV5-4,many,TRBD1,TGTGCCAGCAGCCACAGACAGGGGGAGTTGAATGAGCAGTTCTTC,CASSHRQGELNEQFF
TRBJ2-2,TRBV20-1,many,TRBD1,TGCAGTGCAAAGGACAGGGGGTTCACCGGGGAGCTGTTTTTT,CSAKDRGFTGELFF
TRBJ2-2,TRBV7-2,many,TRBD1,TGTGCCAGCAGCTTAGCCTGGGGACAGATCACCGGGGAGCTGTTTTTT,CASSLAWGQITGELFF
TRBJ2-1,TRBV3-1,many,NA,TGTGCCAGCAGCCACCACGGGTCCTACAATGAGCAGTTCTTC,CASSHHGSYNEQFF
TRBJ1-1,TRBV20-1,many,NA,TGCAGTGCTGATCCTCCAGGGGACACTGAAGCTTTCTTT,CSADPPGDTEAFF
TRBJ2-3,TRBV6-5,many,TRBD2,TGTGCCAGCAGTTATCTCCCGCCGGAAACTAGCGGGAGGGCAGATACGCAGTATTTT,CASSYLPPETSGRADTQYF
TRBJ2-2,TRBV12-3/TRBV12-4,many,NA,TGTGCCATCGGAGGGGGTTTCGGGGAGCTGTTTTTT,CAIGGGFGELFF
TRBJ2-5,TRBV20-1,many,NA,TGCAGTGCTAGTAGACCCTTAGTTACCGGTCCGTGGGAGACCCAGTACTTC,CSASRPLVTGPWETQYF
TRBJ2-1,TRBV28,many,NA,TGTGCCAGCAGTTTTGGTGTGGGAGTCACCCGACAAAATGAGCAGTTCTTC,CASSFGVGVTRQNEQFF
TRBJ2-5,TRBV5-1,many,NA,TGCGCCAGCAGCAATGCTGGGACCATGAGTCAAGAGACCCAGTACTTC,CASSNAGTMSQETQYF
TRBJ2-7,TRBV28,NA,TRBD1,TGTGCCAGCAGTTTTAGAGACAGGGGGACCTACGAGCAGTACTTC,CASSFRDRGTYEQYF
TRBJ1-3,TRBV30,many,NA,TGTGCCGGGGACGGGCTTTCTGGAAACACCATATATTTT,CAGDGLSGNTIYF
TRBJ1-1,TRBV7-2,many,TRBD1,TGTGCCAGCAGCACGACAGGGGGTGTCACTGAAGCTTTCTTT,CASSTTGGVTEAFF
TRBJ2-7,TRBV12-3/TRBV12-4,medium-sized,NA,TGTGCCAGCAGTCCCTTTCGACAGACAGCCTACGAGCAGTACTTC,CASSPFRQTAYEQYF
TRBJ2-3,TRBV5-1,many,TRBD1,TGCGCCAGCAGCGGACAGGGGATTAGCACAGATACGCAGTATTTT,CASSGQGISTDTQYF
TRBJ2-5,TRBV20-1,many,TRBD2,TGCAGTGCTCTACTAGCGGGAGGAGAGACCCAGTACTTC,CSALLAGGETQYF